Listed below are T cell receptor beta chains from one sample, sequenced in a study of cytomegalovirus exposure and HLA in healthy donors. Using immunoSEQ multiplex PCR, the repertoire was profiled, and TCRdb retains in-frame clones only, with some absent. The sample consists of approximately 120,000 clones, over 60% of them appearing once. Sequencing was performed on PBMCs. The receptors were gathered from a female donor in good health and CMV-seronegative. CDR3s include the opening cysteine and the closing phenylalanine or tryptophan. The D gene is left open where the match is weak.

TRBJ2-3	NA	16	TRBV7-3	CASSRISGSSTDTQYF
NA	TRBD2	16	TRBV5-5	CASSWGAGGRGLEQYF
TRBJ2-2	TRBD1	16	TRBV5-1	CASSLTGTAGTGELFF
TRBJ2-7	TRBD2	15	TRBV7-8	CASRGTSVSSYEQYF
TRBJ2-7	NA	17	TRBV4-2	CASSQDLRLGCSYEQYF
TRBJ2-6	NA	18	TRBV15	CATGSPETGLSGANGLTF
TRBJ2-2	NA	13	TRBV27	CASSARLIGELFF
TRBJ2-1	NA	16	TRBV4-2	CASSQDRDSPSNEQFF
TRBJ1-2	NA	13	TRBV19	CASSRQEFFGYTF
TRBJ1-2	NA	16	TRBV30	CAWSVHRLMIGYGYTF
TRBJ1-5	NA	14	TRBV25-1	CASSSQGSNQPQHF
TRBJ2-1	TRBD2	16	TRBV19	CASNPGGGRVHNEQFF
TRBJ2-7	NA	14	TRBV11-2	CASIPGGNTYEQYF
TRBJ2-7	NA	13	TRBV27	CASSLSTAYEQYF
TRBJ1-2	TRBD1	14	TRBV28	CASRSPGQIYGYTF
TRBJ2-6	NA	13	TRBV19	CASSNSGANGLTF